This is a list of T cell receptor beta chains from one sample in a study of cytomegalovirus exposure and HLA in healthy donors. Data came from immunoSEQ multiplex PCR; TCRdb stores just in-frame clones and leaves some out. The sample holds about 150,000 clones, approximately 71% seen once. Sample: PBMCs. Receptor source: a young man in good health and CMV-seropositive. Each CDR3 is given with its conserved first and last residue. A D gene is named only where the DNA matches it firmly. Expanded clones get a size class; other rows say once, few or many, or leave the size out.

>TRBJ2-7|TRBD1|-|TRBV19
CASAGQAVIGEQYF
TGTGCCAGCGCAGGACAGGCCGTTATCGGCGAGCAGTACTTC
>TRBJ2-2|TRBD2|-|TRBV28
CASRSGSGNTGELFF
TGTGCCAGCAGAAGCGGGAGCGGCAACACCGGGGAGCTGTTTTTT
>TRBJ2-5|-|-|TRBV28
CASSFMAGSRETQYF
TGTGCCAGCAGTTTTATGGCGGGATCCCGGGAGACCCAGTACTTC
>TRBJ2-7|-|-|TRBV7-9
CASSLVAGVREQYF
TGTGCCAGCAGCTTAGTAGCAGGGGTGAGGGAGCAGTACTTC
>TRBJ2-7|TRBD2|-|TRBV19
CASSPTSARTYEQYF
TGTGCCAGTAGTCCTACTAGCGCTAGAACCTACGAGCAGTACTTC
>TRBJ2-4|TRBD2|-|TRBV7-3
CASSSGLAGDGNIQYF
TGTGCCAGCAGCTCCGGACTAGCGGGAGACGGAAACATTCAGTACTTC
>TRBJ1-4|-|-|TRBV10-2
CASSVGVATNEKLFF
TGCGCCAGCAGTGTCGGAGTTGCAACTAATGAAAAACTGTTTTTT
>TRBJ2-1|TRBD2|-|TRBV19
CASSIEELAGGYNEQFF
TGTGCCAGTAGTATAGAAGAACTAGCGGGGGGATACAATGAGCAGTTCTTC
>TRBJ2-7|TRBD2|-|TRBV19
CARDETAGGPLSYEQYF
TGTGCCAGGGACGAGACGGCGGGAGGCCCTCTCTCCTACGAGCAGTACTTC
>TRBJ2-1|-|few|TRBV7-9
CASSLGLVPYNEQFF
TGTGCCAGCAGCCTAGGACTTGTTCCCTACAATGAGCAGTTCTTC
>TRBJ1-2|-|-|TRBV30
CAWSRLGTDYGYPF
TGTGCCTGGAGCCGACTCGGAACGGACTATGGCTACCCCTTC
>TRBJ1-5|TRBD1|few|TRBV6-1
CASSGDRGHNTQHF
TGTGCCAGCAGTGGGGACAGGGGCCACAACACTCAGCATTTT
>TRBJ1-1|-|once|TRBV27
CASSSGAVEAFF
TGTGCCAGCAGTTCAGGGGCAGTTGAAGCTTTCTTT
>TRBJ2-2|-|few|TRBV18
CASSPAPGAGNTGELFF
TGTGCCAGCTCACCCGCCCCAGGGGCCGGGAACACCGGGGAGCTGTTTTTT
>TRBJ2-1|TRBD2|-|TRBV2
CATQREEEYNEQFF
TGTGCCACCCAGCGGGAGGAAGAATACAATGAGCAGTTCTTC
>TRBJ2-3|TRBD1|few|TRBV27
CASRLEGGWSDTQYF
TGTGCCAGCAGGTTAGAAGGGGGCTGGTCAGATACGCAGTATTTT
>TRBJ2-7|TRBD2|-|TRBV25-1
CASSAQGTSGGYEQYF
TGTGCCAGCAGTGCCCAAGGGACTAGCGGGGGTTACGAGCAGTACTTC
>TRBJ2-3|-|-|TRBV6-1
CSSSHGGLSTDTQYF
TGTTCCAGCAGTCACGGGGGACTTAGCACAGATACGCAGTATTTT
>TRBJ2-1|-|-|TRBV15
CATSRVRRGVGAPYNEQFF
TGTGCCACCAGCAGAGTTCGGCGGGGTGTGGGAGCCCCCTACAATGAGCAGTTCTTC
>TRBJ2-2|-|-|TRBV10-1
CARTSIRETGELFF
TGCGCCAGGACGTCAATCCGGGAAACCGGGGAGCTGTTTTTT
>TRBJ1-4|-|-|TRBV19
CASMTAPNEKLFF
TGTGCCAGTATGACAGCCCCTAATGAAAAACTGTTTTTT
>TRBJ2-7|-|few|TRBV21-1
CASTLPPLRGRHSLPFYEQYF
TGTGCCAGCACATTACCGCCTCTTCGGGGGAGGCACAGTTTGCCGTTCTACGAGCAGTACTTC
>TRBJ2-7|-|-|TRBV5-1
CASSDISYEQYF
TGCGCCAGCAGCGACATTTCCTACGAGCAGTACTTC
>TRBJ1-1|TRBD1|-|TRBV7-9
CSSKWTGGNTEAFF
TGTTCCAGCAAATGGACAGGGGGAAACACTGAAGCTTTCTTT
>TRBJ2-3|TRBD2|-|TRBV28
CASSTHPGTSGLDTQYF
TGTGCCAGCAGCACCCATCCCGGGACTAGCGGACTAGATACGCAGTATTTT
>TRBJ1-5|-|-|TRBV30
CAWSEGTLNQPQHF
TGTGCCTGGAGCGAAGGGACACTGAATCAGCCCCAGCATTTT